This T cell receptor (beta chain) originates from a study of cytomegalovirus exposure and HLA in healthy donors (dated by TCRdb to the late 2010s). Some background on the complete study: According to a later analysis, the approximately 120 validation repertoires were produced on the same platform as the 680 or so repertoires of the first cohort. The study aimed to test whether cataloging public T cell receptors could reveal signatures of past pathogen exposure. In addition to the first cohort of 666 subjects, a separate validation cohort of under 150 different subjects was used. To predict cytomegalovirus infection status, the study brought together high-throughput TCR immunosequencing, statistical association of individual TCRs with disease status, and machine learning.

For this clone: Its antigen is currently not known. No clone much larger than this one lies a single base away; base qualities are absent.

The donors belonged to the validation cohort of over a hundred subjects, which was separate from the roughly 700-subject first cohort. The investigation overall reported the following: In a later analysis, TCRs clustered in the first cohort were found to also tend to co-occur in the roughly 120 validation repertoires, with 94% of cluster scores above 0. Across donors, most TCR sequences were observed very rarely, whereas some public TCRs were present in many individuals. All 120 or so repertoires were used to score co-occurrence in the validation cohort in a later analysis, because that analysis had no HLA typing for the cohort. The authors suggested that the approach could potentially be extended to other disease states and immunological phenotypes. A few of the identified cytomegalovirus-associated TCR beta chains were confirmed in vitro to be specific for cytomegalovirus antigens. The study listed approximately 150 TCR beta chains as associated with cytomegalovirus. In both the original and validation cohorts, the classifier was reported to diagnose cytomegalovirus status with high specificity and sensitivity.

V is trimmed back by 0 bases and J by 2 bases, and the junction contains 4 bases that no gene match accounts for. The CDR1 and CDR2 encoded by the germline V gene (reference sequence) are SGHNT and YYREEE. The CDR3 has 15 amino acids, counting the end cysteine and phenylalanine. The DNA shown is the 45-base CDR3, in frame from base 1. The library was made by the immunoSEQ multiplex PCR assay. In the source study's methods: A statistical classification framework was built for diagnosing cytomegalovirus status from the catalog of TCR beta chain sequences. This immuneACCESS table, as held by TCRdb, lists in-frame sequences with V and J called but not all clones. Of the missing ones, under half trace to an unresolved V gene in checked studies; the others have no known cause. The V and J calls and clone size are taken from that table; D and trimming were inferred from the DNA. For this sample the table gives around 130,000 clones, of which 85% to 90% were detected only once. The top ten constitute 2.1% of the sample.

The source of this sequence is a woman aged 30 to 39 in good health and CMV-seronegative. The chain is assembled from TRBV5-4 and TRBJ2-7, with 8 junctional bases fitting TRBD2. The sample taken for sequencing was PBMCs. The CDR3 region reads CASSLGSGGTYEQYF. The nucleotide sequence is TGTGCCAGCAGCTTGGGCTCGGGGGGGACCTACGAGCAGTACTTC.